This T cell receptor beta chain emerged from a study of blood T cell repertoires in COVID-19. The wider study: Sites in the United States, Italy and Spain provided acute and convalescent COVID-19 samples. The analysed material was cDNA or gDNA that came from T cells, B-cell-depleted T cells, or PBMCs.

Germline V CDR1 and CDR2: MDHEN, SYDVKM. V gave up 2 bases and J gave up 1 base, with 6 bases separating them. This CDR3 spans 15 amino acids. The repertoire was sequenced with immunoSEQ multiplex PCR; TCRdb's copy has only in-frame clones and lacks some. The sample records a few hundred thousand clones, 70% to 90% being singletons. Recruits, aged roughly 18 to 100 years, lived in approximately 26 US areas. Researchers sorted participants into cohorts using their self-reported clinical history. The TCR sequence derives from a woman in her fifties or sixties who had recovered from COVID-19. The sequenced sample was PBMCs or T cells enriched from blood (not recorded which). The chain couples TRBV28 to TRBJ2-6; D perhaps matches TRBD2 (6 bases). CDR3 amino acids: CASSLGGSGANVLTF. The CDR3 coding sequence is TGTGCCAGCAGTTTAGGGGGGTCTGGGGCCAACGTCCTGACTTTC.